The sequence of this T cell receptor (beta chain) was determined in a study of cytomegalovirus exposure and HLA in healthy donors. Germline CDR1 SGHKS, CDR2 YYEKEE (reference sequence). Trimming stripped 0 bases from V and 6 bases from J, with 12 bases between. This CDR3 region has 14 residues. The method was immunoSEQ multiplex PCR; TCRdb's version includes in-frame clones alone and lacks a portion of them. This table has a few hundred thousand clones, approximately 90% appearing once. The chain uses TRBV5-5 and TRBJ1-2; possibly TRBD1 for D (6 bases). The receptor was isolated from a woman aged 18-29 years in good health and CMV-seronegative. The sample consisted of PBMCs. CDR3 region: CASSLVRQDDGYTF. As DNA, the CDR3 is TGTGCCAGCAGCTTGGTTAGACAGGACGATGGCTACACCTTC.